The T cell receptor (beta chain) under discussion was sequenced for a study of blood T cell repertoires in COVID-19. Background on the study: Sites in the United States, Italy and Spain provided acute and convalescent COVID-19 samples. Sample material is recorded as cDNA or gDNA derived from T cells, B-cell-depleted T cells, or PBMCs.

This clone was seen a single time. In the authors' workflow: From reference gene primer amplification, estimates of nucleated cell counts were derived. Repertoires were generated with immunoSEQ multiplex PCR, while TCRdb's copy carries only in-frame clones and drops some. V, J and clone size are those of that table, while D and trimming were read from the DNA. The sample includes 66,000 or so clones, around 80% seen only once; the top ten take more than 9.5%. The V end was cut by 0 bases, the J end by 0 bases, with 9 bases between. The CDR3 sequence is 16 residues long. Germline CDR1 is MGHRA and CDR2 is YSYEKL.

The genes are TRBV4-1 and TRBJ1-3; D remains ambiguous. The TCR was taken from a human donor in a cohort sampled during active COVID-19. Material: peripheral blood. The CDR3 loop reads CASSQERSHSGNTIYF. The CDR3 coding sequence is TGCGCCAGCAGCCAAGAGAGGTCGCACTCTGGAAACACCATATATTTT.